This T cell receptor (beta chain) was sequenced for a study of blood T cells in healthy people across ages. In the study overall: Per every two T cells, about one barcoded beta molecule was captured by template switching. Overall study results and limits: Relative to aged donors, long-lived donors carried more naive CD4+ cells and displayed higher diversity.

Combining a sample-barcoded 5' primer with a J-beta primer mix, a second PCR ran for about 7 to 11 cycles. TCRdb reanalysed the 5' RACE reads using MiXCR and keeps one entry per CDR3 protein. The sample has 540,000 or so distinct CDR3 sequences, approximately 25% seen once. Every participating donor contributed about 10 milliliters of peripheral blood through a draw. Concerning this clonotype: Its target is not known.

Germline values: CDR1 SGHRS, CDR2 YFSETQ. The CDR3 loop spans 15 amino acids. V shed 1 base, J shed 1 base, and the junction held 3 bases outside the gene matches. The same sample was also used in a study of T cells of mothers and their children.

This chain uses TRBV5-1 with TRBJ1-1; 8 bases are shared with TRBD1. The sequencing sample was made of blood. The TCR originated in a boy younger than 18 in good health. The CDR3 sequence: CASSLQGAKNTEAFF. The CDR3 DNA reads TGCGCCAGCAGCTTGCAGGGGGCGAAGAACACTGAAGCTTTCTTT.